What follows is one T cell receptor beta chain and its context. What it binds is unknown. PCR primers comprised 60 Vbeta and 13 Jbeta primers. TCRdb keeps only in-frame clones here, not all; method: immunoSEQ multiplex PCR. The sample lists under 200,000 clones; around 90% were seen once. Germline CDR1 SQVTM, CDR2 ANQGSEA. V lost 3 bases and J lost 6, with 17 bases in between. This CDR3 has 14 amino acids. The sample belongs to a study of cytomegalovirus exposure and HLA in healthy donors. Findings and caveats of the study: The study designated over 150 TCR beta chains cytomegalovirus-associated. Some public TCRs appeared in many individuals, while most sequences were rare. In a later analysis, the majority of CMV-associated beta chains seemingly showed HLA restriction. Common viral pathogens seemed to be connected with several of the most significant clusters, according to a later analysis.

What was sequenced was PBMCs. The TCR originated in a boy younger than 10 in good health and CMV-seronegative. V is TRBV29-1 and J is TRBJ1-2; unclear D gene. The CDR3 here is CSVDRGLSSDGYTF. The CDR3 region has the DNA TGCAGCGTTGACCGGGGATTGAGTTCGGATGGCTACACCTTC. The complete variable domain, with remaining parts taken from reference TRBV29-1 and TRBJ1-2, reads SAVISQKPSRDICQRGTSLTIQCQVDSQVTMMFWYRQQPGQSLTLIATANQGSEATYESGFVIDKFPISRPNLTFSTLTVSNMSPEDSSIYLCSVDRGLSSDGYTFGSGTRLTVV.